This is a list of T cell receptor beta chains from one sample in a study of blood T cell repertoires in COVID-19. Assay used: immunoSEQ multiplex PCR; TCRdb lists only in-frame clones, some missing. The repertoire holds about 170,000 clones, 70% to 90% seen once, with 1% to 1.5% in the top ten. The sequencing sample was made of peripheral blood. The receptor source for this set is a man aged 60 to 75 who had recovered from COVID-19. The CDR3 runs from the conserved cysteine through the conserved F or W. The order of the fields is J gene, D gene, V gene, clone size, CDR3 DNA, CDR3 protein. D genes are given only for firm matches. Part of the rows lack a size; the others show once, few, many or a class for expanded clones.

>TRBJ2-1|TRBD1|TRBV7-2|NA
TGTGCCAGCAGCTCGTGGACAGGTTTCAATGAGCAGTTCTTC
CASSSWTGFNEQFF
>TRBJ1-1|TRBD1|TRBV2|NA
TGTGCCAGCAGTGAGACAGGGGGAATACCTGAAGCTTTCTTT
CASSETGGIPEAFF
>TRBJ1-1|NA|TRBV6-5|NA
TGTGCCAGCAAAGACACCGCACTCCAAGGCACTGAAGCTTTCTTT
CASKDTALQGTEAFF
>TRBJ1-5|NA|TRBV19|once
TGTGCCAGTAAGGCGGAGAATAGCAATCAGCCCCAGCATTTT
CASKAENSNQPQHF
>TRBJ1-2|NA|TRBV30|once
TGTGCCAGGGACCGCCTCGGGGGTACCTATGGCTACACCTTC
CARDRLGGTYGYTF
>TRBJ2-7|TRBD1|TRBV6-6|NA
TGTGCCAGCAGCTTTACGGGACAGAACTACGAGCAGTACTTC
CASSFTGQNYEQYF
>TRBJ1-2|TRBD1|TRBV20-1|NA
TGCAGTGCTAGTGTGTTTGGACAGGGTGGAATACGGGACTATGGCTACACCTTC
CSASVFGQGGIRDYGYTF
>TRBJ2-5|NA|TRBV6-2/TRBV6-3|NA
TGTGCCAGCAGTTACGGCCGAGGCGGTATACCACAAGAGACCCAGTACTTC
CASSYGRGGIPQETQYF
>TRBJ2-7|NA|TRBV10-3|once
TGTGCCACACAGGATCGCTCCTACGAGCAGTACTTC
CATQDRSYEQYF
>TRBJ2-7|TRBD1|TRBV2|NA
TGTGCCAGCAGGCCGGGACAGGGGGCGATCTACGAGCAGTACTTC
CASRPGQGAIYEQYF
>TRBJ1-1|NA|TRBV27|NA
TGTGCCAGCAGTGTCTCAGGGCTCCTGAACACTGAAGCTTTCTTT
CASSVSGLLNTEAFF
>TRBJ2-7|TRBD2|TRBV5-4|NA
TGTGCCAGCAGCCCTCAGCGGGGACCCTACGAGCAGTACTTC
CASSPQRGPYEQYF